A single sample gave rise to the 25 T cell receptor beta chains below, sequenced in a study of tumor-infiltrating lymphocytes in primary liver carcinoma. From approximately 490 ng total RNA, TCR beta cDNA was generated with a primer in the constant region. Three nested multiplex PCR rounds, a slightly modified ARM-PCR method, built the TCR beta libraries. Each of the first two PCR rounds ran approximately 11 cycles with TRBV1-TRBV30 forward and C-beta reverse primers. In TCRdb, the multiplex PCR reads were re-called with MiXCR into one record per CDR3 protein. Of approximately 340,000 distinct CDR3 sequences listed, 65% are singletons. Blood RNA came from unsorted whole blood; germline DNA was also extracted. The source material was peripheral blood. All receptors derive from a man aged 35-49 years with primary liver carcinoma and hepatitis B virus infection.

This clonotype turned up a few times. This clone may be a read error of a much larger clone one base away. V usage is TRBV6-1 and J usage is TRBJ1-6, with D possibly being TRBD1 (5 bases). This CDR3 has 15 amino acids. Germline assignment: CDR1 MNHNS and CDR2 SASEGT. The CDR3 sequence: CANSERGPYNSPLHF. The DNA of the CDR3 is TGTGCCAACAGTGAAAGGGGACCCTATAATTCACCCCTCCACTTT.

V gene TRBV6-1 combines with J gene TRBJ1-2; D remains unclear. Germline CDR1 reads MNHNS; CDR2 reads SASEGT. Deletions cut 8 bases from V and 2 bases from J, with 12 bases between. This CDR3 region has 13 residues. The CDR3 DNA sequence: TGTGCCAGCGGTCCAGGTTTCAACTATGGCTACACCTTC. Its protein is CASGPGFNYGYTF.

In regard to this clonotype: A much larger clone sits a single nucleotide away, making a read error possible. This rearrangement joins TRBV4-2 to TRBJ2-7; no firm D call. Germline assignment: CDR1 LGHNA and CDR2 YNFKEQ. This CDR3 spans 13 amino acids. The CDR3 coding sequence is TGTGCCAACAGCCAAGATAGTCAGTCCGAGCAGTACTTC. This sequence encodes CANSQDSQSEQYF.

With respect to this clonotype: The junction differs from germline at one of its ends, possibly a read error. The gene calls are TRBV12-3 or TRBV12-4 and TRBJ1-5; the match to TRBD1 covers 7 bases. The CDR3 consists of 14 residues. The CDR3 DNA is TGTGCAAGCAGATGGACAGGCTATAATCAGCCCCAGCATTTT. This codes for CASRWTGYNQPQHF.

For this clonotype: Germline and junction disagree at one end, which may indicate a read error. The chain employs TRBV6-5 and TRBJ2-3, with D hard to call. The CDR3 is 11 residues long. The germline gives CDR1 MNHEY, CDR2 SVGAGI. The CDR3 region is CASRSTDRQYF. In DNA form, the CDR3 reads TGTGCCAGCAGAAGCACAGATAGGCAGTATTTT.

Points on this clonotype: A clone one base away is much larger, so this may be a read error. The chain carries TRBV6-1 and TRBJ2-2; no clear D gene. Germline values: CDR1 MNHNS, CDR2 SASEGT. This CDR3 region has 12 residues. This chain's CDR3 is CGSSEHTGELFF. The CDR3, as DNA: TGTGGCAGCAGTGAACACACCGGGGAGCTGTTTTTT.

Of note for this clonotype: This may arise from a read error, as a much more abundant clone is one base away. The genes are TRBV5-1 and TRBJ2-3; 7 positions agree with TRBD2. The CDR3 runs to 15 residues. Germline lookup yields CDR1 SGHRS and CDR2 YFSETQ. CDR3 sequence (DNA): TGCGCCAGCAGCTTAGGCGGGAGTGGTGAAGATATGCAGTATTTT. This codes for CASSLGGSGEDMQYF.

Of note for this clonotype: The CDR3 does not end in the conserved phenylalanine or tryptophan, so this is likely a read error. The genes are TRBV6-1 and TRBJ2-1; 9 nucleotides agree with TRBD2. V shed 7 bases, J shed 9 bases, and the junction held 10 bases outside the gene matches. Germline-derived CDR1 and CDR2 are MNHNS and SASEGT. The length of the CDR3 is 14 residues. The CDR3 region has the DNA TGTGCCAGCAAGGGACTAGCCGAGCGGGGTGAGCAGTTCCTC. Translation gives CASKGLAERGEQFL.

The V and J genes are TRBV28 and TRBJ2-1; a possible D gene is TRBD1 (5 bases). V was clipped by 5 bases and J by 6 bases, with 23 bases between them. The CDR3 spans 17 residues. Germline assignment: CDR1 MDHEN and CDR2 SYDVKM. The CDR3 DNA reads TGTGCCAGCAGTGCTTGGGGCCAAGCGCGCCCGGGCAATGAGCAGTTCTTC. Translation: CASSAWGQARPGNEQFF.

The chain uses TRBV19 and TRBJ2-4; possibly TRBD1 for D (5 bases). Germline V gives CDR1 LNHDA, CDR2 SQIVND (reference sequence). The V end lost 4 bases, the J end lost 9 bases, and 19 bases lay between the germline ends. The CDR3 is made up of 15 amino acids. CDR3 nucleotides: TGTGCCAGTAGTACAAGTGGCGAACAGGTAAGCATTCAGTACTTC. Its protein is CASSTSGEQVSIQYF.

The count of this clonotype is one. The chain uses TRBV11-2 and TRBJ2-3; D gene uncertain. The CDR3 length is 15 residues. Germline CDR1 reads SGHAT; CDR2 reads FQNNGV. Trimming pared 6 bases from V and 5 bases from J, leaving 18 bases between. CDR3 in DNA: TGTGCCAGCAGTTTACTCGGAGTGGGTAGAGATACGCAGTATTTT. Translated, it gives CASSLLGVGRDTQYF.

Remarks on this clonotype: It may be a read error: a sequence one base away is much more abundant. The rearrangement joins TRBV4-3 to TRBJ2-7; D is possibly TRBD2 (7 bases). CDR3 length: 14 amino acids. Germline-derived CDR1 and CDR2 are LGHNA and YSLEER. V was trimmed by 1 base and J by 2 bases, leaving 9 bases between them. The CDR3 DNA sequence: TGCGCCAGCAGCCAAGGGGAGGGGGCCTACGAGCAGTACTTC. Translating it yields CASSQGEGAYEQYF.

This clonotype has more than one count but fewer than ten. The chain links TRBV28 to TRBJ1-2, with a tentative D call TRBD1 (6 bases). The CDR3 is 13 amino acids. Germline V gene data show CDR1 as MDHEN and CDR2 as SYDVKM. V shed 8 bases and J shed 4 bases, with 14 bases lying between them. The CDR3 loop reads CASYNRESYGYTF. The CDR3 DNA reads TGTGCCAGCTATAACAGGGAGAGCTATGGCTACACCTTC.

As concerns this clonotype: Since a much larger clone is just one base distant, this may be a read error. The chain uses TRBV6-2 or TRBV6-3 and TRBJ2-7; D is undetermined. In germline, CDR1 is MNHEY, CDR2 SVGEGT. The CDR3 spans 15 residues. V lost 0 bases and J lost 5, with 14 bases in between. The CDR3 region has the DNA TGTGCCAGCAGTTACTCGACGGTGAGAATCAACGAGCAGTACTTC. Translated: CASSYSTVRINEQYF.

The gene calls are TRBV28 and TRBJ2-7; D uncertain. In germline, CDR1 is MDHEN, CDR2 SYDVKM. The CDR3 consists of 12 residues. Trimming left V 3 bases short and J 4 bases short, with 7 bases between. The CDR3 nucleotides read TGTGCCAGCAGTTTGGGATTTTACGAGCAGTACTTC. Its translation is CASSLGFYEQYF.

This clonotype was picked up a small number of times. The genes are TRBV6-2 or TRBV6-3 and TRBJ2-7; D gene ambiguous. CDR3 length: 16 residues. V was clipped by 3 bases and J by 3 bases, with 18 bases between them. Germline loops: CDR1 MNHEY, CDR2 SVGEGT. The CDR3 region has the DNA TGTGCCAGCAGTTATTCTTTCGGCCAGGCCGTCTACGAGCAGTACTTC. Protein: CASSYSFGQAVYEQYF.

V is TRBV14 and J is TRBJ2-4; D is possibly TRBD2 (6 bases). Per the germline V gene, CDR1 is SGHDN and CDR2 is FVKESK. The CDR3 is made up of 15 amino acids. With 1 base removed from V and 3 bases from J, the gap between germline ends came to 10 bases. Here the CDR3 reads CASSQVGGVKNIQYF. Here the CDR3 DNA reads TGTGCCAGCAGCCAAGTTGGCGGGGTCAAAAACATTCAGTACTTC.

Notes on this clonotype: Because it lacks the conserved phenylalanine or tryptophan at the end, this CDR3 is likely a read error. This chain links TRBV6-2 or TRBV6-3 with TRBJ2-1; D remains unclear. The CDR3 contains 11 residues. V was shortened by 6 bases and J by 10 bases, with 10 bases between the two germline ends. Germline lookup yields CDR1 MNHEY and CDR2 SVGEGT. CDR3 amino acids: CASSYKVEQFS. In nucleotides, the CDR3 is TGTGCCAGCAGCTACAAAGTGGAGCAGTTCTCC.

The DNA of the CDR3 is TGTGCCAGCAGCCTGGGCTGGTCTGGAAACACCATATATTTT. Its protein product is CASSLGWSGNTIYF. V and J are TRBV5-6 and TRBJ1-3, with no clear D. The CDR3 contains 14 residues. Trimming left V 4 bases short and J 1 base short, with 9 bases between. CDR1 is SGHDT, CDR2 YYEEEE, per germline.

In regard to this clonotype: Since a much larger clone is just one base distant, this may be a read error. V gene TRBV6-2 or TRBV6-3 combines with J gene TRBJ2-7; D is ambiguous. The CDR3 is made up of 15 amino acids. The germline V gene encodes CDR1 MNHEY and CDR2 SVGEGT. The CDR3 here is CASTPGRISSHEQYF. The CDR3 DNA sequence: TGTGCCAGCACACCAGGACGGATTAGCTCCCACGAGCAGTACTTC.

Notes on this clonotype: In this CDR3 the conserved last residue, phenylalanine or tryptophan, is missing, so a read error is likely. The chain carries TRBV4-3 and TRBJ2-1; TRBD2 agrees at 13 bases. From germline, CDR1 is LGHNA and CDR2 YSLEER. The CDR3 contains 16 residues. CDR3 residues: CDSSLGGLAGVNEQFL. The CDR3 DNA reads TGCGACAGCAGCCTCGGAGGACTAGCGGGAGTCAATGAGCAGTTCCTC.

Notes on this clonotype: Compared with germline, one end of the junction differs, possibly owing to a read error. V is TRBV4-1 and J is TRBJ2-7; D possibly uses TRBD1 or TRBD2 (5 bases each). Germline lookup yields CDR1 MGHRA and CDR2 YSYEKL. The CDR3 is made up of 15 amino acids. CDR3 sequence: CASSQLQDSLYEQCF. The DNA for the CDR3 is TGCGCCAGCAGCCAACTACAGGACTCTTTATACGAGCAGTGCTTC.

As for this clonotype: This may arise from a read error, as a much more abundant clone is one base away. This chain uses TRBV6-6 with TRBJ1-2; 10 bases agree with TRBD1. CDR1 MNHNY and CDR2 SVGAGI come from the germline V gene (reference sequence). There are 14 residues in the CDR3. Germline trimming cut 4 bases from V and 8 bases from J; bases unmatched to any gene: 7. The CDR3 here is CASSSGQGGSGYTF. The CDR3 DNA reads TGTGCCAGCAGTTCCGGACAGGGGGGAAGCGGCTACACCTTC.

The rearrangement uses TRBV6-6 and TRBJ2-1; D gene uncertain. This CDR3 comprises 13 residues. Germline V CDR1 and CDR2: MNHNY, SVGAGI (reference sequence). V lost 2 bases and J lost 5, with 7 bases in between. The CDR3 is CASSYVGNNEQFF. CDR3 DNA sequence: TGTGCCAGCAGTTACGTTGGGAACAATGAGCAGTTCTTC.

This clonotype was observed a few times. The CDR3 end shows no conserved phenylalanine or tryptophan, and so a read error is likely. This chain links TRBV6-2 or TRBV6-3 with TRBJ2-7; D could derive from TRBD1 or TRBD2 (5 bases each). Germline V gives CDR1 MNHEY, CDR2 SVGEGT. This CDR3 has 13 amino acids. V was pared by 8 bases and J by 0 bases, with 11 bases between. Here the CDR3 DNA reads TGTGCCAGCCGGGACCGCAGCTCCTACGAGCAGTACTTG. It specifies CASRDRSSYEQYL.